The T cell receptor beta chain described here comes from a study of blood T cell repertoires in COVID-19. Original data processing: Reference gene primer amplification gave nucleated cell count estimates. Profiling relied on immunoSEQ multiplex PCR, and the TCRdb table lists in-frame clones only, not all of them. That table is the source of V, J and clone size, and D and trimming were worked out from the DNA. The sample contains under 90,000 clones, around 80% of which appear only once. The CDR3 is made up of 13 amino acids. Germline V lookup: CDR1 GTSNPN, CDR2 SVGIG (reference sequence). The receptor comes from a human donor in a cohort sampled during active COVID-19. The source material was peripheral blood. V gene TRBV30 combines with J gene TRBJ1-4; D is uncertain. Here the CDR3 DNA reads TGTACCGGTGAGATTTCAACTAATGAAAAACTGTTTTTT. It is translated as CTGEISTNEKLFF.